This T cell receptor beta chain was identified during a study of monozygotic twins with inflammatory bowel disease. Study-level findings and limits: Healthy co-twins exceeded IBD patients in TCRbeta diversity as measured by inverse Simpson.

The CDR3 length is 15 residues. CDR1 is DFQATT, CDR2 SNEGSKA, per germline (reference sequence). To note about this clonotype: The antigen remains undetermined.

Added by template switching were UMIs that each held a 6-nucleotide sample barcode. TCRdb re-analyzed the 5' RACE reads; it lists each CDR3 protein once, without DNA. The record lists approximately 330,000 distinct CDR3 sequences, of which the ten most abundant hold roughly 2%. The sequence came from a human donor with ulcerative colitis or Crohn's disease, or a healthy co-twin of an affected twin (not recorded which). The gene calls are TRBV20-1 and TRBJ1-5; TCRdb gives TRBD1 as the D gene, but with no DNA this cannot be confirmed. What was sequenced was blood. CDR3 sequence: CSAPPPGLVNQPQHF.